This TCR beta chain is from a study of blood T cell repertoires in COVID-19. Study in general: Spain, Italy and the United States supplied samples that represented acute and convalescent COVID-19. From T cells, B-cell-depleted T cells, or PBMCs came the material, which was cDNA or gDNA.

CDR1 LNHDA and CDR2 SQIVND come from the germline V gene (reference sequence). V lost 5 bases, J lost 2 bases, and 12 bases lay in between. The CDR3 is 14 amino acids. Under the authors' procedure: Using reference gene primer amplification, nucleated cell counts were estimated. Repertoires were generated with immunoSEQ multiplex PCR, while TCRdb's copy carries only in-frame clones and drops some. V and J calls plus clone size are reproduced from that table; the DNA served to infer D and trimming. This table has a few hundred thousand clones, roughly 80% appearing once. V is TRBV19 and J is TRBJ1-2; D perhaps matches TRBD1 (5 bases). Input material: peripheral blood. This clonotype was obtained from a woman in her late teens or twenties with acute or convalescent COVID-19. For the CDR3, the DNA is TGTGCCAGTAGTGCCGGGACTTCCAACTATGGCTACACCTTC. Translating it yields CASSAGTSNYGYTF.